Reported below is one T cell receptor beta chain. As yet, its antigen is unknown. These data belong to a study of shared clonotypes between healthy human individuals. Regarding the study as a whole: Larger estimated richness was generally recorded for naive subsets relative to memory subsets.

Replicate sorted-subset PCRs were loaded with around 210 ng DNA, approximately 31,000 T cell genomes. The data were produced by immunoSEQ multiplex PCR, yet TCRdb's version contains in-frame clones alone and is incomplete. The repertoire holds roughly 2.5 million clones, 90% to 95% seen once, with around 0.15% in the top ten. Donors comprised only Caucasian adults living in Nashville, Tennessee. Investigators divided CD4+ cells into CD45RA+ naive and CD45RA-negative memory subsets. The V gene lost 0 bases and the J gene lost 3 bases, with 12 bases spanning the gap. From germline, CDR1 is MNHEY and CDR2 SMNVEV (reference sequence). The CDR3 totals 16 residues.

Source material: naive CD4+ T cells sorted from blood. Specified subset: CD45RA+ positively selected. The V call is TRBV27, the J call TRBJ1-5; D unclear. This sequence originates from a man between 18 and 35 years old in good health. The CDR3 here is CASSLSLTANNQPQHF. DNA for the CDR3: TGTGCCAGCAGTTTATCCCTTACAGCGAACAATCAGCCCCAGCATTTT.